A single sample is the source of the 22 T cell receptor beta chains below, sequenced in a study of OX40 agonist ivuxolimab in advanced cancers. Generated by immunoSEQ multiplex PCR, the TCRdb table keeps only in-frame clones and is missing some. The data hold about 98,000 clones, with about 83% observed a single time. Material: CD4+ or CD8+ T cells sorted from blood, obtained in a trial of the OX40 agonist ivuxolimab. These receptors originate from an adult with an advanced solid tumor such as melanoma, head and neck, liver or kidney cancer.

The chain's CDR3 is CASSLMTEAFF. The DNA of the CDR3 is TGTGCCAGCAGCTTGATGACTGAAGCTTTCTTT. This chain links TRBV5-6 with TRBJ1-1, with D hard to call. Trimming removed 1 base at V and 5 bases at J, with 3 bases between. Germline CDR1 reads SGHDT; CDR2 reads YYEEEE. The CDR3 has 11 amino acids.

The gene calls are TRBV6-6 and TRBJ1-3; D is unclear. Trimming cost V 2 bases and J 0 bases, with 5 bases left between them. From germline, CDR1 is MNHNY and CDR2 SVGAGI (reference sequence). This CDR3 comprises 14 residues. Here the CDR3 DNA reads TGTGCCAGCAGTTACCGGCCCTCTGGAAACACCATATATTTT. Translated: CASSYRPSGNTIYF.

The rearrangement uses TRBV7-2 and TRBJ1-1, with TRBD1 matching 7 bases. The V gene's germline CDR1 is SGHTA and CDR2 FQGNSA. Trimming at V came to 5 bases and at J to 0 bases, leaving 3 bases not matched to a gene. This CDR3 is 14 amino acids long. This chain's CDR3 is CASSPTGLNTEAFF. The DNA of the CDR3 is TGTGCCAGCAGCCCGACAGGGCTGAACACTGAAGCTTTCTTT.

This rearrangement joins TRBV7-2 to TRBJ1-2; 7 nucleotides match TRBD1. The germline V gene has CDR1 SGHTA and CDR2 FQGNSA. The junction had 7 bases not matched to a gene; V was cut back by 2 bases and J by 7 bases. The CDR3 totals 14 residues. CDR3 protein: CASSLQQGDGGYTF. The CDR3 bases are TGTGCCAGCAGCTTACAGCAGGGGGATGGTGGCTACACCTTC.

This clone is a singleton in its sample. V gene TRBV10-3 combines with J gene TRBJ1-4, with a tentative D call TRBD1 (6 bases). This CDR3 is built from 15 residues. V lost 3 bases and J lost 4, with 12 bases in between. From germline, CDR1 is ENHRY and CDR2 SYGVKD. The chain's CDR3 is CAISDRGGSNEKLFF. The CDR3 nucleotides are TGTGCCATCAGTGACCGAGGGGGGAGTAATGAAAAACTGTTTTTT.

The chain recombines TRBV5-5 with TRBJ2-1, with D perhaps matching TRBD2 (7 bases). Per the germline V gene, CDR1 is SGHKS and CDR2 is YYEKEE (reference sequence). V was clipped by 3 bases and J by 7 bases, with 17 bases between them. The CDR3 has 15 amino acids. CDR3 sequence: CASSWQWGGPNEQFF. The CDR3 DNA sequence: TGTGCCAGCAGCTGGCAGTGGGGGGGCCCAAATGAGCAGTTCTTC. The full variable domain, completed using reference TRBV5-5 and TRBJ2-1, is DAGVTQSPTHLIKTRGQQVTLRCSPISGHKSVSWYQQVLGQGPQFIFQYYEKEERGRGNFPDRFSARQFPNYSSELNVNALLLGDSALYLCASSWQWGGPNEQFFGPGTRLTVL.

The rearrangement uses TRBV7-3 and TRBJ1-5; no reliable D call. Germline lookup yields CDR1 SGHTA and CDR2 FQGTGA. Trimming shortened V by 0 bases and J by 5 bases, and 5 bases separated the two germline ends. The CDR3 contains 13 residues. CDR3 residues: CASSLTADQPQHF. Here the CDR3 DNA reads TGTGCCAGCAGCTTAACAGCAGATCAGCCCCAGCATTTT. The full variable domain, its missing parts supplied by reference TRBV7-3 and TRBJ1-5, is GAGVSQTPSNKVTEKGKYVELRCDPISGHTALYWYRQSLGQGPEFLIYFQGTGAADDSGLPNDRFFAVRPEGSVSTLKIQRTERGDSAVYLCASSLTADQPQHFGDGTRLSIL.

J is TRBJ1-1 and V is TRBV7-2, with a tentative D call TRBD1 (5 bases). This CDR3 is 15 amino acids long. V lost 4 bases to trimming and J lost 10 bases, with 22 bases between them. Germline V gene data show CDR1 as SGHTA and CDR2 as FQGNSA. The DNA for the CDR3 is TGTGCCAGCAGCTCCGAACCAAGCGTCGGGACGGTAGCTTTCTTT. It yields the protein CASSSEPSVGTVAFF.

V is TRBV5-1 and J is TRBJ1-3; 10 nucleotides line up with TRBD1. V lost 4 bases to trimming and J lost 7 bases; unmatched junction nucleotides: 11. The CDR3 is 16 amino acids. Looked up from germline, CDR1 is SGHRS and CDR2 is YFSETQ. This CDR3 is CASSLNRQGAGNTIYF. For the CDR3, the DNA is TGCGCCAGCAGCCTAAACCGACAGGGGGCAGGGAACACCATATATTTT. The full variable domain, with the rest looked up from reference TRBV5-1 and TRBJ1-3, is KAGVTQTPRYLIKTRGQQVTLSCSPISGHRSVSWYQQTPGQGLQFLFEYFSETQRNKGNFPGRFSGRQFSNSRSEMNVSTLELGDSALYLCASSLNRQGAGNTIYFGEGSWLTVV.

The rearrangement joins TRBV6-1 to TRBJ2-1; 7 bases map to TRBD1. The V gene's germline CDR1 is MNHNS and CDR2 SASEGT. The CDR3 runs 12 residues. J lost 8 bases, V lost 9 bases, and 7 bases had no gene match. This CDR3 reads CASYDRVHEQFF. For the CDR3, the DNA is TGTGCCAGTTACGACAGGGTCCATGAGCAGTTCTTC.

The chain combines TRBV4-1 with TRBJ1-5; 11 bases align to TRBD1. Per the germline V gene, CDR1 is MGHRA and CDR2 is YSYEKL. The CDR3 has 17 residues. Trimming took 2 bases from V and 6 from J; bases not matched to a gene: 9. CDR3 nucleotide sequence: TGCGCCAGCAGCCAACCCATGGGGGGACAGGGGGGTCAGCCCCAGCATTTT. It translates to CASSQPMGGQGGQPQHF.

The chain uses TRBV4-3 and TRBJ2-2; D remains unclear. The CDR3 has 14 amino acids. The V end lost 0 bases, the J end lost 6 bases, and 8 bases lay between the germline ends. The germline CDR1 and CDR2 sequences are LGHNA and YSLEER. The CDR3 protein is CASSQDSFAGELFF. The CDR3 DNA follows: TGCGCCAGCAGCCAAGATAGTTTCGCCGGGGAGCTGTTTTTT.

The chain links TRBV5-8 to TRBJ2-5; tentative D call: TRBD2 (5 bases). The germline V gene encodes CDR1 SGHTS and CDR2 YDEGEE. V was trimmed by 2 bases and J by 2 bases, leaving 10 bases between them. The CDR3 has 14 amino acids. In DNA, the CDR3 is TGTGCCAGCAGCTTAGACGGCGGGCAAGAGACCCAGTACTTC. This translates into CASSLDGGQETQYF.

This clone has just one count. V and J are TRBV25-1 and TRBJ1-2, with 7 bases aligning to TRBD1. This CDR3 is 13 amino acids long. The V and J ends lost 5 bases and 1 base, in that order; junction bases with no gene match: 1. Germline V gives CDR1 MGHDK, CDR2 SYGVNS. The CDR3 DNA follows: TGTGCCAGCAGTCGACAGGGTAACTATGGCTACACCTTC. Translated: CASSRQGNYGYTF.

This chain's CDR3 is CAAGGTSYGYTF. Here the CDR3 DNA reads TGTGCGGCAGGGGGCACGAGCTATGGCTACACCTTC. V is TRBV19 and J is TRBJ1-2, with 8 bases that match TRBD1. The germline V gene has CDR1 LNHDA and CDR2 SQIVND (reference sequence). This CDR3 has 12 amino acids.

This chain uses TRBV10-3 with TRBJ2-5; D is unresolved. The CDR3 length is 14 residues. Trimming shortened V by 4 bases and J by 1 base, and 10 bases separated the two germline ends. Germline loops: CDR1 ENHRY, CDR2 SYGVKD. The CDR3 DNA sequence: TGTGCCATCAGTGGTACAAACGGCCAAGAGACCCAGTACTTC. This codes for CAISGTNGQETQYF.

The chain combines TRBV6-1 with TRBJ2-4, with 9 bases matching TRBD1. CDR1 is MNHNS, CDR2 SASEGT, per germline. The CDR3 consists of 13 residues. J was trimmed by 6 bases and V by 6 bases; bases with no gene match: 3. The CDR3 sequence: CASRDRGVNIQYF. The CDR3 coding sequence is TGTGCCAGCAGGGACAGGGGTGTAAACATTCAGTACTTC.

This rearrangement joins TRBV7-3 to TRBJ2-3; D remains unclear. V lost 5 bases and J lost 0, with 6 bases in between. The CDR3 is 13 amino acids. CDR1 is SGHTA and CDR2 is FQGTGA in the germline V gene. This chain's CDR3 is CASSPSSTDTQYF. CDR3 nucleotide sequence: TGTGCCAGCAGCCCTTCTAGCACAGATACGCAGTATTTT.

This chain links TRBV29-1 with TRBJ1-2; D is possibly TRBD1 (6 bases). The germline gives CDR1 SQVTM, CDR2 ANQGSEA. Trimming cost V 3 bases and J 4 bases, with 12 bases left between them. This CDR3 is built from 13 residues. The CDR3 region is CSVDPQGFYGYTF. CDR3 DNA: TGCAGCGTTGATCCACAGGGATTCTATGGCTACACCTTC. Drawing the rest from reference TRBV29-1 and TRBJ1-2, the complete variable domain is SAVISQKPSRDICQRGTSLTIQCQVDSQVTMMFWYRQQPGQSLTLIATANQGSEATYESGFVIDKFPISRPNLTFSTLTVSNMSPEDSSIYLCSVDPQGFYGYTFGSGTRLTVV.

This clone was observed a few times. The chain employs TRBV28 and TRBJ1-6, with D hard to call. Trimming removed 2 bases from V and 6 bases from J, with 5 bases in between. This CDR3 is built from 13 residues. CDR1 and CDR2 from the germline V gene are MDHEN and SYDVKM. The DNA of the CDR3 is TGTGCCAGCAGTTTAGGCCGTAATTCACCCCTCCACTTT. It codes for CASSLGRNSPLHF.

The J gene is TRBJ1-2, the V gene TRBV2; 7 bases map to TRBD1. CDR1 and CDR2 (germline): SNHLY, FYNNEI. The length of the CDR3 is 14 residues. With V trimmed by 0 bases and J by 7 bases, 5 bases remained unmatched. CDR3 in amino acids: CASSEARGDSGYTF. CDR3 bases: TGTGCCAGCAGTGAAGCGCGAGGGGACAGTGGCTACACCTTC.

V is TRBV13 and J is TRBJ1-1; D call uncertain. The CDR3 consists of 11 residues. Germline V CDR1 and CDR2: PRHDT, FYEKMQ (reference sequence). Trimming stripped 3 bases from V and 7 bases from J, with 6 bases between. This CDR3 reads CASSFRDEAFF. DNA for the CDR3: TGTGCCAGCAGCTTCCGGGATGAAGCTTTCTTT.